This T cell receptor (beta chain) was profiled in a study of T-cell memory formation after mild COVID-19. Study at large: TCR clusters mostly belonged to single donors.

Details on this clonotype: The antigen is unknown.

Using its own MiXCR run on the 5' RACE reads, TCRdb lists one record per CDR3 protein. Among 120,000 to 150,000 distinct CDR3 sequences, around 21% were seen once, and the ten largest hold 2% to 2.5%. Germline V gives CDR1 DFQATT, CDR2 SNEGSKA (reference sequence). The junction had 11 bases not matched to a gene; V was cut back by 0 bases and J by 5 bases. The CDR3 runs to 16 residues. Study outcomes and limitations: Most CD4+ clones that shrank were in CM and EM, while CD8+ ones turned up in EMRA. The second-wave clones peaking on day 37 were not confirmed as SARS-CoV-2-specific.

Material for sequencing was PBMCs or a T cell subset sorted from them (not recorded which). The chain links TRBV20-1 to TRBJ2-5; 8 bases align to TRBD1. This clonotype was obtained from an adult woman who had mild COVID-19 (a few samples of this study predate the infection). Cell type and time point are not known. The CDR3 spells CSARDGRRGQRETQYF. For the CDR3, the DNA is TGCAGTGCTAGAGATGGACGCAGGGGGCAGAGGGAGACCCAGTACTTC.